The source of this T cell receptor (beta chain) is a study of regulatory T cells in long-lasting Graves disease. General observations from the study: Accuracy could have been hurt by small sample size.

The time point here: newly diagnosed GD, antithyroid drugs for less than 3 months. PBMCs were the source of the RNA used for TCR sequencing. This clonotype was seen many times. Its specificity is not known. Building the TCR beta libraries relied on iRepertoire HTBI primers, and CDR3 regions underwent Arm-PCR. In TCRdb, the multiplex PCR reads were re-called with MiXCR into one record per CDR3 protein. The table lists roughly 430,000 distinct CDR3 sequences, 15% to 20% of them singletons. Germline loops: CDR1 LNHNV, CDR2 YYDKDF (reference sequence). This CDR3 is 14 amino acids long. V lost 3 bases to trimming and J lost 7 bases, with 12 bases between them. This sample was shared with a second study, whose subject was T cells in Graves' hyperthyroidism and ophthalmopathy. That source notes: Ophthalmopathy could be told apart from stable hyperthyroidism with a 13 V-J model.

The gene calls are TRBV15 and TRBJ1-4; D possibly corresponds to TRBD1 (6 bases). The source of this sequence is a woman in her 30s with Graves disease. The sequences come from peripheral blood mononuclear cells (PBMCs), collected at new diagnosis, from a patient treated with antithyroid drugs. CDR3 residues: CATSSDRLGEKLFF. In DNA form, the CDR3 reads TGTGCCACCAGCAGCGACAGGTTGGGTGAAAAACTGTTTTTT.